A selection of T cell receptor beta chains follows, all from one sample in a study of blood T cells in healthy people across ages. TCRdb analysed the 5' RACE reads with MiXCR anew, one entry per CDR3 protein. The table lists about 760,000 distinct CDR3 sequences, just under 25% of them singletons, with under 9.5% in the top ten. The same sample was also studied in work on T cells of mothers and their children.

Material: blood. These receptor sequences come from a boy aged 5 to 17 in good health. CDR3s include the opening cysteine and the closing phenylalanine or tryptophan.

V: TRBV7-2; J: TRBJ2-1; CDR3: CASSLGLEGDEQFF
V: TRBV4-3; J: TRBJ2-1; CDR3: CASSQDTGYEQFF
V: TRBV20-1; J: TRBJ2-6; CDR3: CSVGLPGANVLTF
V: TRBV12-3/TRBV12-4; J: TRBJ1-2; CDR3: CASMQRVGGYTF
V: TRBV20-1; J: TRBJ2-5; CDR3: CSAREETTKTQYF
V: TRBV12-3/TRBV12-4; J: TRBJ2-3; CDR3: CASTLVGGGHTDTQYF
V: TRBV11-1; J: TRBJ2-1; CDR3: CASSLWSGTYNEQFF
V: TRBV6-2/TRBV6-3; J: TRBJ2-7; CDR3: CASRRQGATTYEQYF
V: TRBV4-3; J: TRBJ2-3; CDR3: CASSQDATGGLTDTQYF
V: TRBV28; J: TRBJ2-5; CDR3: CASSQGLSLRETQYF
V: TRBV5-5; J: TRBJ1-5; CDR3: CASSLSQFSNQPQHF
V: TRBV29-1; J: TRBJ1-5; CDR3: CSVRTGGLNQPQHF